This T cell receptor beta chain was observed in a study of identical twins. Study-wide results and caveats: The degree of excess twin sharing was weaker in beta out-of-frame sequences. Modeled out-of-frame TCR alpha sharing in monozygotic twins fell below observed levels. The authors noted that invariant MAIT and iNKT cells could partly confound zero-insertion analyses.

The germline V gene has CDR1 SGHNT and CDR2 YYREEE (reference sequence). CDR3 length equals 14 residues. Trimming removed 4 bases at V and 4 bases at J, with 13 bases between. This clonotype was seen a handful of times. The antigen remains unidentified. One entry per CDR3 protein results from TCRdb running MiXCR on the 5' RACE reads. The table shows approximately 220,000 distinct CDR3 sequences, with under 10% occurring only once. The data were also submitted as part of a second study, on yellow fever vaccine responses in identical twins. Per that paper: A vaccine T cell response that seemed partly convergent and partly personalized was reported in twins.

The material sequenced was memory (CD45RO+) T cells sorted from blood. V and J are TRBV5-4 and TRBJ2-3; D may be TRBD1 (5 bases). This sequence was found in a woman aged 18-29 years in good health. The CDR3 loop is CASSHRTTSDTQYF. CDR3 nucleotides: TGTGCCAGCAGCCACCGGACAACTTCAGATACGCAGTATTTT. Variable domain in full (rest from reference TRBV5-4 and TRBJ2-3): ETGVTQSPTHLIKTRGQQVTLRCSSQSGHNTVSWYQQALGQGPQFIFQYYREEENGRGNFPPRFSGLQFPNYSSELNVNALELDDSALYLCASSHRTTSDTQYFGPGTRLTVL.